A single sample is the source of the 14 T cell receptor beta chains below, sequenced in a study of cytomegalovirus exposure and HLA in healthy donors. Primers: 60 Vbeta forward and 13 Jbeta reverse. Profiled with immunoSEQ multiplex PCR; TCRdb holds only in-frame clones, not every one. The sample carries 100,000 to 150,000 clones, roughly four fifths recorded once. Sequencing was done on a sample of PBMCs. The receptors originated from a boy between 2 and 10 years old in good health and CMV-seronegative.

This clone came up once. The chain couples TRBV11-2 to TRBJ2-7, with D tentatively TRBD2 (5 bases). This CDR3 spans 15 amino acids. V was cut by 2 bases and J by 4 bases, with 15 bases left in between. The germline gives CDR1 SGHAT, CDR2 FQNNGV. CDR3 protein: CASSLQAAPEYEQYV. CDR3 DNA: TGTGCCAGCAGCTTACAAGCGGCACCAGAATACGAGCAGTACGTC.

The gene calls are TRBV9 and TRBJ1-4; D possibly corresponds to TRBD1 (6 bases). Trimming took off 0 bases at V and 1 base at J, with 7 bases between the two ends. The CDR3 loop spans 15 amino acids. The V gene's germline CDR1 is SGDLS and CDR2 YYNGEE. The CDR3 DNA is TGTGCCAGCAGCGTAGGAGGGGGAACTAATGAAAAACTGTTTTTT. Its translation is CASSVGGGTNEKLFF.

This chain connects TRBV4-1 to TRBJ1-2; TRBD1 might be the D (5 bases). Germline CDR1 reads MGHRA; CDR2 reads YSYEKL. V lost 1 base and J lost 8, with 14 bases in between. The CDR3 sequence is 14 residues long. The CDR3 sequence: CASSQGGGSRGYTF. CDR3 sequence (DNA): TGCGCCAGCAGCCAAGGGGGGGGTTCGCGAGGCTACACCTTC.

The chain joins TRBV9 to TRBJ2-2; tentatively, D is TRBD2 (6 bases). Germline CDR1 is SGDLS and CDR2 is YYNGEE. The CDR3 consists of 16 residues. The germline V and J ends were trimmed by 4 bases and 3 bases, with 16 bases remaining between them. This chain's CDR3 is CASSPRYGEDTGELFF. CDR3 nucleotide sequence: TGTGCCAGCAGCCCTCGCTATGGGGAGGACACCGGGGAGCTGTTTTTT.

This clone was seen only once. V is TRBV2 and J is TRBJ2-5, with 8 bases lining up with TRBD1. With the DNA end fitting TRBJ2-7 better, the J assignment may be wrong. This CDR3 is built from 14 residues. Germline lookup yields CDR1 SNHLY and CDR2 FYNNEI. CDR3 DNA sequence: TGTGCCAGCGGAGGACAGGGTCCGTCCTACGAGCAGTACTTC. Translating gives CASGGQGPSYEQYF.

CDR3 bases: TGTGCCAGCAGTAATTTGAGGTTTGAAAAACTGTTTTTT. It specifies CASSNLRFEKLFF. The chain uses TRBV7-6 and TRBJ1-4; D is unclear. V lost 6 bases and J 7 bases, leaving 12 bases between the germline ends. The germline CDR1 and CDR2 sequences are SGHVS and FNYEAQ. The CDR3 has 13 amino acids.

The rearrangement uses TRBV6-1 and TRBJ1-2; 10 bases are a match to TRBD1. Germline V CDR1 and CDR2: MNHNS, SASEGT. The CDR3 runs 12 residues. Trimming removed 8 bases from V and 7 bases from J; junction bases left unmatched: 4. The CDR3 DNA reads TGTGCCAGCCGACAGGGGGCCTGTGGCTACACCTTC. It yields the protein CASRQGACGYTF.

The rearrangement uses TRBV4-1 and TRBJ1-2; a weak D match, TRBD1 (6 bases). Germline loops: CDR1 MGHRA, CDR2 YSYEKL. V lost 0 bases and J 4 bases, leaving 18 bases between the germline ends. The CDR3 is 17 amino acids. The CDR3 loop is CASSQEYSGARFYGYTF. Here the CDR3 DNA reads TGCGCCAGCAGCCAAGAGTACTCAGGGGCGCGGTTCTATGGCTACACCTTC.

In this sample, this clone turned up a few times. This chain links TRBV5-8 with TRBJ2-5; weak D call: TRBD2 (6 bases). This CDR3 is 18 amino acids long. With 6 bases removed from V and 4 bases from J, the gap between germline ends came to 28 bases. Germline V CDR1 and CDR2: SGHTS, YDEGEE. The CDR3: CASTLSLRDSGGVETQYF. The CDR3, as DNA: TGTGCCAGCACCCTATCTCTGAGGGACTCAGGTGGGGTAGAGACCCAGTACTTC. Drawing the rest from reference TRBV5-8 and TRBJ2-5, the complete variable domain is EAGVTQSPTHLIKTRGQQATLRCSPISGHTSVYWYQQALGLGLQFLLWYDEGEERNRGNFPPRFSGRQFPNYSSELNVNALELEDSALYLCASTLSLRDSGGVETQYFGPGTRLLVL.

This sequence joins TRBV10-1 and TRBJ2-5, with 10 bases that match TRBD2. The CDR3 has 15 amino acids. The ends lost 2 bases at V and 7 bases at J; junction bases unmatched: 7. Germline lookup yields CDR1 WNHNN and CDR2 SYGVQD (reference sequence). CDR3 nucleotides: TGCGCCAGCAGTGAGGGTAGCGGGAGGTTTGGGACCCAGTACTTC. This translates into CASSEGSGRFGTQYF.

The rearrangement joins TRBV5-5 to TRBJ1-4, with a weak D call TRBD1 (5 bases). The germline V gene encodes CDR1 SGHKS and CDR2 YYEKEE (reference sequence). Trimming took 0 bases from V and 7 from J, leaving 16 bases between them. This CDR3 contains 16 residues. Written as DNA, the CDR3 is TGTGCCAGCAGCTTGGGGGGCGGGGGAGAAAGTGAAAAACTGTTTTTT. It encodes CASSLGGGGESEKLFF.

V usage is TRBV9 and J usage is TRBJ1-2; 8 bases align to TRBD1. The germline V gene encodes CDR1 SGDLS and CDR2 YYNGEE. Trimming at V came to 0 bases and at J to 6 bases, leaving 4 bases not matched to a gene. The CDR3 consists of 14 residues. The CDR3 nucleotides are TGTGCCAGCAGCGTAGGGCAGGGGGCTGATGGCTACACCTTC. Amino acids: CASSVGQGADGYTF.

This clone appeared a single time. The chain carries TRBV5-1 and TRBJ2-1, with TRBD2 matching over 15 bases. In germline, CDR1 is SGHRS, CDR2 YFSETQ. This CDR3 is 17 amino acids long. Unmatched junction bases numbered 8, after V lost 0 bases and J lost 10 bases. Here the CDR3 DNA reads TGCGCCAGCAGCTTGGTAACCCGGACTAGCGGGAGGGGGGAGCAGTTCTTC. It yields the protein CASSLVTRTSGRGEQFF. Full variable domain (rest looked up from reference TRBV5-1 and TRBJ2-1): KAGVTQTPRYLIKTRGQQVTLSCSPISGHRSVSWYQQTPGQGLQFLFEYFSETQRNKGNFPGRFSGRQFSNSRSEMNVSTLELGDSALYLCASSLVTRTSGRGEQFFGPGTRLTVL.

This sequence joins TRBV5-4 and TRBJ2-6, with D possibly TRBD1 on 6 matching bases. Germline V CDR1 and CDR2: SGHNT, YYREEE (reference sequence). This CDR3 is 19 amino acids long. Deletions cut 4 bases from V and 0 bases from J, with 20 bases between. This chain's CDR3 is CASSLDPPGHLSGANVLTF. CDR3 nucleotides: TGTGCCAGCAGCCTGGACCCACCGGGACACCTCTCTGGGGCCAACGTCCTGACTTTC.